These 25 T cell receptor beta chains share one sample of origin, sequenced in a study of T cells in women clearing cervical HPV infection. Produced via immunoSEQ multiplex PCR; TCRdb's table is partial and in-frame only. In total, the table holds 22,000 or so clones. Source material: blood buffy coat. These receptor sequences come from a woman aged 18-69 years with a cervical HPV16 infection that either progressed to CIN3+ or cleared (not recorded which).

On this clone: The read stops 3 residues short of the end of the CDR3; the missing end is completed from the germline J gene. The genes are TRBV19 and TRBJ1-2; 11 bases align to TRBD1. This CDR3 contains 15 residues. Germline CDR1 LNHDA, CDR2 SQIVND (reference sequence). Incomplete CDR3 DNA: TGTGCCAGTAGTATGGGGACAGGGGGTTCCTACGAC. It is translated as CASSMGTGGSYD. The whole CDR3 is CASSMGTGGSYDYTF.

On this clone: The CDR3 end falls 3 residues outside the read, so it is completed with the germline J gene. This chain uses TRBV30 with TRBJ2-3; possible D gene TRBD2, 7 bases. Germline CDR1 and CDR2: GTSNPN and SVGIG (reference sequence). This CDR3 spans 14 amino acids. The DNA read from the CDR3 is TGTGCCTGGAGTGTGGGGGGGGCCCAAGAGACG. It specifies CAWSVGGAQET. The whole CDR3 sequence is CAWSVGGAQETQYF.

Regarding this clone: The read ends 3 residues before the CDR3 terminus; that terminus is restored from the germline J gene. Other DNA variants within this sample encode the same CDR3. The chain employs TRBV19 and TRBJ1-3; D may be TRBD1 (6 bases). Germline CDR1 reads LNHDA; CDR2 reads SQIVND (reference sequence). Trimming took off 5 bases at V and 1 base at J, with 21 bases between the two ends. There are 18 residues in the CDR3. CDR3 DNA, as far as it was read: TGTGCCAGTAGTCCGATGAACTTGGGGGCTGAGTCTGGAAACACC. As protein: CASSPMNLGAESGNT. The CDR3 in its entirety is CASSPMNLGAESGNTIYF. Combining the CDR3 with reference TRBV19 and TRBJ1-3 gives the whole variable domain DGGITQSPKYLFRKEGQNVTLSCEQNLNHDAMYWYRQDPGQGLRLIYYSQIVNDFQKGDIAEGYSVSREKKESFPLTVTSAQKNPTAFYLCASSPMNLGAESGNTIYFGEGSWLTVV.

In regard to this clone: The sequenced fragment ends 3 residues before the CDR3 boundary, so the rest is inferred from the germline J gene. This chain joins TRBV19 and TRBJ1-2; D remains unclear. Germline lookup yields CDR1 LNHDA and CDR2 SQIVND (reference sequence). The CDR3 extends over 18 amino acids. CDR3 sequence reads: CASSIEFVDYSRTYDYTF. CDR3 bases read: TGTGCCAGTAGTATCGAATTCGTGGACTATTCAAGGACTTACGAC.

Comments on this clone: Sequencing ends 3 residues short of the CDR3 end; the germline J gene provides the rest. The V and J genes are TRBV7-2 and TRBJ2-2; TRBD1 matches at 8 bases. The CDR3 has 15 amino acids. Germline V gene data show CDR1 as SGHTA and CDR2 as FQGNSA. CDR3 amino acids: CASSSGQGTAEKLFF. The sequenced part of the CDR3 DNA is TGTGCCAGCAGCTCCGGACAGGGTACTGCTGAAAAG.

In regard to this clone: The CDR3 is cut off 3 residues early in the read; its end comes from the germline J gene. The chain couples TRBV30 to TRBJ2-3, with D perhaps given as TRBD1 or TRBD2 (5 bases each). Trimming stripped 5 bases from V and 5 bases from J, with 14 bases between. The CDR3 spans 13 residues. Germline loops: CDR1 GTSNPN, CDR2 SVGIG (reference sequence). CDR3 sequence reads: CAWGIGERDTQYF. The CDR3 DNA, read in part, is TGTGCCTGGGGGATAGGGGAGCGAGATACG.

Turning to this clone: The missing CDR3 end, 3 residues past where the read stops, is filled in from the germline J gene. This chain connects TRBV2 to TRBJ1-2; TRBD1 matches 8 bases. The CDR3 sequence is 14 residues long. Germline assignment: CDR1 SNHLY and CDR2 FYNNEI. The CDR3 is CASSLGQGYNDYTF. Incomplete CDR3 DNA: TGTGCCAGCAGTCTCGGACAGGGATACAATGAC.

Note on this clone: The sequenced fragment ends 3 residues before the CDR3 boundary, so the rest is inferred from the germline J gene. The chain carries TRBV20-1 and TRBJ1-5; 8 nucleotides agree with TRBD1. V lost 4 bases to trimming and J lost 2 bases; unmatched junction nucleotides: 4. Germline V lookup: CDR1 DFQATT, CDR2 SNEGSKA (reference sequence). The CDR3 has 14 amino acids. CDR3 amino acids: CSAMTGEGNQPQHF. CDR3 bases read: TGCAGTGCTATGACAGGGGAGGGCAATCAGCCC.

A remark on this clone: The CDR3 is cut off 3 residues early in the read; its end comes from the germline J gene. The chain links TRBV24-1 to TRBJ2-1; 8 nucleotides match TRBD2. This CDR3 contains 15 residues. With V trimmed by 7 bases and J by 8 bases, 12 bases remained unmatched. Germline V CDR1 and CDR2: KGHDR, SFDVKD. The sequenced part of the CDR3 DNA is TGTGCCACCAGCCAACCGGGACTAGGGAAGGATGAG. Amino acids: CATSQPGLGKDE. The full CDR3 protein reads CATSQPGLGKDEQFF.

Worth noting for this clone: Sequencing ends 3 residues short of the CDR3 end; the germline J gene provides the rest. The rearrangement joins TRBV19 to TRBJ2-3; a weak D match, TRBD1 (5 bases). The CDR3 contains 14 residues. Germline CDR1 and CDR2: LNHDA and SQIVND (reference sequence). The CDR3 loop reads CASTAQELWQPQYF. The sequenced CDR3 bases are TGTGCCAGTACCGCACAGGAGTTGTGGCAGCCG. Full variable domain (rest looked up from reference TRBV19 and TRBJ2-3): DGGITQSPKYLFRKEGQNVTLSCEQNLNHDAMYWYRQDPGQGLRLIYYSQIVNDFQKGDIAEGYSVSREKKESFPLTVTSAQKNPTAFYLCASTAQELWQPQYFGPGTRLTVL.

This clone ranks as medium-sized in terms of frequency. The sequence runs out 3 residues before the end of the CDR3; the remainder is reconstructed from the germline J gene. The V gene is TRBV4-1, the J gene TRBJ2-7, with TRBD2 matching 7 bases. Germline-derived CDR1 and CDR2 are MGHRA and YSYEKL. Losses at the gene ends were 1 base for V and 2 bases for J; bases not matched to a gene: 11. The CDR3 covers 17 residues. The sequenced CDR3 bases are TGCGCCAGCAGCCAAGTGGCGTTGGGCGGGAGCCCCTACGAG. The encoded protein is CASSQVALGGSPYE. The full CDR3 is CASSQVALGGSPYEQYF.

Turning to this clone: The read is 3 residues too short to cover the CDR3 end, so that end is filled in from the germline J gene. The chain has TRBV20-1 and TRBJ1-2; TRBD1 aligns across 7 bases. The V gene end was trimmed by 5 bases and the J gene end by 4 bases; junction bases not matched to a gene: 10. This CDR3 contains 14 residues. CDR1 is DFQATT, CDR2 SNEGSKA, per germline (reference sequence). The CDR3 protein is CSAPMTGFIYGYTF. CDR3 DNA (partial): TGCAGTGCTCCGATGACAGGGTTCATCTATGGC.

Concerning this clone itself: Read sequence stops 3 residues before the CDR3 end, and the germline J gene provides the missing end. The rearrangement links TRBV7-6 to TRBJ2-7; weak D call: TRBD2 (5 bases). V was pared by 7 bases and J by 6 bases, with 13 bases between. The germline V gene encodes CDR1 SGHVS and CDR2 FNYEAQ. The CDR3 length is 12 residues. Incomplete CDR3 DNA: TGTGCCAGCACCTTTATAGCGCGCGAG. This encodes CASTFIARE. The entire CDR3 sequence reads CASTFIAREQYF.

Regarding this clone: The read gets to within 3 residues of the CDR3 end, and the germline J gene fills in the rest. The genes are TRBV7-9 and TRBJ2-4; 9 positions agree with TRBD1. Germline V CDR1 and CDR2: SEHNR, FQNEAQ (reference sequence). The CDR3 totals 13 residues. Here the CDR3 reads CASSPGTGNGQYF. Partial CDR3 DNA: TGTGCCAGCAGCCCAGGGACAGGGAATGGT. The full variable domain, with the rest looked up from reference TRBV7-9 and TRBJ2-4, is DTGVSQNPRHKITKRGQNVTFRCDPISEHNRLYWYRQTLGQGPEFLTYFQNEAQLEKSRLLSDRFSAERPKGSFSTLEIQRTEQGDSAMYLCASSPGTGNGQYFGAGTRLSVL.

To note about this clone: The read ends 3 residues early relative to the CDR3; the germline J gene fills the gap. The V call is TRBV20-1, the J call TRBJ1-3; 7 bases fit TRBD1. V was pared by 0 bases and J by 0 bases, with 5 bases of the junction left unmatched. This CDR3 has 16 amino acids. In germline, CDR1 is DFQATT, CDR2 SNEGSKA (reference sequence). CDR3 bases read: TGCAGTGCTAGAGATATCAGGGACAGCTCTGGAAACACC. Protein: CSARDIRDSSGNT. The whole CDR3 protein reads CSARDIRDSSGNTIYF.

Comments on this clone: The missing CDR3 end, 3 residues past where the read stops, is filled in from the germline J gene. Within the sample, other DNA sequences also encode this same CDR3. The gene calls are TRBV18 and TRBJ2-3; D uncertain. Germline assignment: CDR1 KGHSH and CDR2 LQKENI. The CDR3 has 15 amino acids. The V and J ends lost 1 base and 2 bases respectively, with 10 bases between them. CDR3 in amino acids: CASSPLTTPTDTQYF. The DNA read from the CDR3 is TGTGCCAGCTCACCACTCACCACTCCCACAGATACG.

The CDR3 reads CASSEGTTKSDTQYF. The sequenced part of the CDR3 DNA is TGCGCCAGCAGTGAGGGGACTACAAAGTCGGATACG. This chain joins TRBV10-2 and TRBJ2-3; 7 nucleotides line up with TRBD2. The read terminates 3 residues ahead of where the CDR3 ends, so the germline J gene completes it. V dropped 2 bases and J dropped 6; count of bases not matched to a gene: 8. The CDR3 has 15 amino acids. The germline V gene has CDR1 WSHSY and CDR2 SAAADI.

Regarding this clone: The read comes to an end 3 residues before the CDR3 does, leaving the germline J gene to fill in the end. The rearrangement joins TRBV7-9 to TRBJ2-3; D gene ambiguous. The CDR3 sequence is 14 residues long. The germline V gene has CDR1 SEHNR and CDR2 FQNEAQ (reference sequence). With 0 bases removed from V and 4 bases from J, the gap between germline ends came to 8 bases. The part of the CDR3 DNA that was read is TGTGCCAGCAGCTTAGCTAGCCCCGCAGATACG. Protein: CASSLASPADT. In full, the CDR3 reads CASSLASPADTQYF.

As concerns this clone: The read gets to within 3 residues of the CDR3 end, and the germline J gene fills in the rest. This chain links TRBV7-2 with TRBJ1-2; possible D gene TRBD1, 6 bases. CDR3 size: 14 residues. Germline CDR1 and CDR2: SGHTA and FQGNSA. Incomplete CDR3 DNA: TGTGCCAGCAGCTTAGATACGGGGGGCTACGAC. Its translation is CASSLDTGGYD. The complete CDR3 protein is CASSLDTGGYDYTF.

CDR3 bases read: TGTGCCAGTAGTATCGGACTAGCGGGGGGCTACGAC. Its protein is CASSIGLAGGYD. The complete CDR3 sequence is CASSIGLAGGYDYTF. V and J are TRBV19 and TRBJ1-2; maybe TRBD1 (6 bases). The read halts 3 residues ahead of the CDR3 end, with the missing end drawn from the germline J gene. Germline CDR1 reads LNHDA; CDR2 reads SQIVND (reference sequence). This CDR3 spans 15 amino acids.

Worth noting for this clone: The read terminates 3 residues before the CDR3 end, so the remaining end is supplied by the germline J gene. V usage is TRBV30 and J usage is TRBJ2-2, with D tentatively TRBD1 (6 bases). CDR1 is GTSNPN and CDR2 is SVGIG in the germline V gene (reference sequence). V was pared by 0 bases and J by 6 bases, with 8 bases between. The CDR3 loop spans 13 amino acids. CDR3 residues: CAWSVGGSGELFF. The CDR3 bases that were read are TGTGCCTGGAGTGTAGGGGGTTCCGGGGAG.

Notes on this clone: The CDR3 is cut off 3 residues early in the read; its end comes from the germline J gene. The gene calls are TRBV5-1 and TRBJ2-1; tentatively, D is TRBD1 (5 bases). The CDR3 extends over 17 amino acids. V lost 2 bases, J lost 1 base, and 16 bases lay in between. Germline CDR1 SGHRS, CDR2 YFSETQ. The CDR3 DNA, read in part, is TGCGCCAGCAGCTTTGGAGACAGCGTTGGGTCCTACAATGAG. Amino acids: CASSFGDSVGSYNE. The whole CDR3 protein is CASSFGDSVGSYNEQFF. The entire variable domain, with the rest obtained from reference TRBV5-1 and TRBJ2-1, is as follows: KAGVTQTPRYLIKTRGQQVTLSCSPISGHRSVSWYQQTPGQGLQFLFEYFSETQRNKGNFPGRFSGRQFSNSRSEMNVSTLELGDSALYLCASSFGDSVGSYNEQFFGPGTRLTVL.

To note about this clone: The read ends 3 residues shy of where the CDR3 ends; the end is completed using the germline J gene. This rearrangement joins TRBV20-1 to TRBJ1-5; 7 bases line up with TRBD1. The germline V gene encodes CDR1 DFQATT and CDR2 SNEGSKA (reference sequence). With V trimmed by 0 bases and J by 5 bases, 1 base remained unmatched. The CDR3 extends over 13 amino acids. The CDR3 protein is CSARDRGDQPQHF. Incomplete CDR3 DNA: TGCAGTGCTAGAGACAGGGGGGATCAGCCC.

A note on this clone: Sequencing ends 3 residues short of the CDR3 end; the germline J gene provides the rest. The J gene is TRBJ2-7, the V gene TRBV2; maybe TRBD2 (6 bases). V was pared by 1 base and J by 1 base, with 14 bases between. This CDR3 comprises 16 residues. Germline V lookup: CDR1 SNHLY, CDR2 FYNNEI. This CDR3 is CASSEGLGGSSYEQYF. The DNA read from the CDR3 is TGTGCCAGCAGTGAAGGGCTTGGGGGGTCTTCCTACGAG.

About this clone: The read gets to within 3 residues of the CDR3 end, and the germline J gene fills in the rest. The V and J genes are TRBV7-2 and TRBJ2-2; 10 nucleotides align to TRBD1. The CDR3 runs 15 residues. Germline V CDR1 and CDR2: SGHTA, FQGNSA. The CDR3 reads CASSRDRDRGFPLFF. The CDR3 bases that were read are TGTGCCAGCAGTCGAGACCGGGACAGGGGTTTCCCG.